These 7 T cell receptor beta chains came from one sample sequenced in a study of CD8+ T cells in alopecia areata (dated by TCRdb to between 2018 and 2020). The library relied on the immunoSEQ multiplex PCR assay. To provide template for TCR sequencing, every sample had RNA extracted and reverse transcribed into cDNA. TCRdb took this table from immuneACCESS and kept in-frame rearrangements with V and J called. Such tables lack part of the clones; where checked against another copy, unresolved V genes explain under half of the gap, and the rest is unexplained. Here the sample has 150,000 to 200,000 clones; about 71% occur a single time. Jointly, the top ten make up roughly 0.99% of the sample. The meaning of the sample's time point label: around 4 weeks on oral tofacitinib. What the treatment or condition label conveys for this sample: oral pan-JAK inhibitor, 5-10 mg twice daily. This sample comprised CD4+ T cells sorted from blood, obtained at week 4, from a patient treated with tofacitinib. The receptors come from a human donor with alopecia areata.

The chain is built from TRBV20-1 and TRBJ1-1; D is undetermined. V lost 5 bases, J lost 7 bases, and 11 bases lay in between. The CDR3 covers 11 residues. Germline V gene data show CDR1 as DFQATT and CDR2 as SNEGSKA (reference sequence). CDR3 in DNA: TGCAGTGCTCCGACTGGATTTGAAGCTTTCTTT. This codes for CSAPTGFEAFF.

For the CDR3, the DNA is TGCGCCAGCAGCCAAGGACAGGTCGGGTATGGCTACACCTTC. This gives the protein CASSQGQVGYGYTF. The chain is built from TRBV4-1 and TRBJ1-2; D possibly corresponds to TRBD1 (6 bases). Looked up from germline, CDR1 is MGHRA and CDR2 is YSYEKL. This CDR3 spans 14 amino acids. V lost 1 base to trimming and J lost 5 bases, with 11 bases between them.

The chain is built from TRBV6-6 and TRBJ1-5; D gene uncertain. Trimming shortened V by 3 bases and J by 0 bases, and 12 bases separated the two germline ends. This CDR3 comprises 16 residues. CDR1 and CDR2 from the germline V gene are MNHNY and SVGAGI (reference sequence). The CDR3 sequence: CASSYRTGYSNQPQHF. The CDR3 DNA is TGTGCCAGCAGTTATAGAACCGGTTATAGCAATCAGCCCCAGCATTTT.

The chain couples TRBV7-9 to TRBJ2-7; 12 nucleotides align to TRBD1. This CDR3 has 15 amino acids. Trimming at V came to 5 bases and at J to 6 bases, leaving 8 bases not matched to a gene. The germline CDR1 and CDR2 sequences are SEHNR and FQNEAQ (reference sequence). The CDR3 coding sequence is TGTGCCAGCAGCGGCACCGGGACAGGGGGCGCCGAGCAGTACTTC. Its protein is CASSGTGTGGAEQYF.

The chain is built from TRBV29-1 and TRBJ1-1; D may be TRBD1 (6 bases). Germline values: CDR1 SQVTM, CDR2 ANQGSEA. The CDR3 totals 15 residues. Trimming stripped 7 bases from V and 5 bases from J, with 23 bases between. CDR3 protein: CSATVARGLGTEAFF. The DNA for the CDR3 is TGCAGCGCCACCGTCGCCAGGGGTCTGGGAACTGAAGCTTTCTTT.

This chain connects TRBV30 to TRBJ2-5; D gene unclear. CDR3 length equals 13 residues. Germline V gives CDR1 GTSNPN, CDR2 SVGIG (reference sequence). The V end was cut by 0 bases, the J end by 1 base, with 6 bases between. The CDR3 here is CAWSVNLQETQYF. For the CDR3, the DNA is TGTGCCTGGAGTGTAAATCTCCAAGAGACCCAGTACTTC.

J is TRBJ2-1 and V is TRBV5-1; perhaps TRBD1 as D (5 bases). V lost 7 bases, J lost 0 bases, and 11 bases lay in between. This CDR3 is 14 amino acids long. Germline V gives CDR1 SGHRS, CDR2 YFSETQ. The CDR3 nucleotides are TGCGCCAGCCACGACAGTAGCTCCTACAATGAGCAGTTCTTC. It specifies CASHDSSSYNEQFF.